This T cell receptor beta chain derives from a study of low-dose radiotherapy and immunotherapy resistance in tumors. Across the study: Each fraction for Cohort 1 was 0.5 Gy, given every 2 weeks, and the total came to 6.5 Gy.

Many counts were recorded for this clonotype. With 4 bases clipped from V and 8 bases from J, the junction kept 5 bases outside the gene matches. The CDR3 sequence is 15 residues long. Germline-derived CDR1 and CDR2 are SGHTA and FQGTGA. The time point is: after trial treatment. The treatment was: LDRT plus nivolumab, ipilimumab, low-dose cyclophosphamide and aspirin (RACIN trial). Eligible patients had advanced solid tumors lacking tumor-infiltrating lymphocytes. Gene-specific TRAV and TRBV primers were used for first-strand cDNA, covering alpha and beta chains. The authors ran around 18 PCR cycles to amplify TCRs with a constant-region primer and V-primer adapter. From the reads, TCRdb called clonotypes with MiXCR, one entry per CDR3 protein. The data show 35,000 to 50,000 distinct CDR3 sequences, about a fifth seen once.

The genes are TRBV7-3 and TRBJ2-1; 13 bases match TRBD2. The specimen was PBMCs, collected after low-dose radiotherapy plus immunotherapy. This TCR came from a female donor with ovarian cancer. CDR3: CASSSGLAGKDEQFF. Written as DNA, the CDR3 is TGTGCCAGCAGCTCGGGACTAGCGGGAAAAGATGAGCAGTTCTTC.